A single T cell receptor beta chain is shown here with its context. Germline V gene lookup returns CDR1 GTSNPN and CDR2 SVGIG (reference sequence). The CDR3 runs 14 residues. The junction had 12 bases not matched to a gene; V was cut back by 5 bases and J by 9 bases. Method: immunoSEQ multiplex PCR; TCRdb's copy keeps in-frame clones and lacks some. The repertoire holds over 40,000 clones, more than 85% seen once, with 2.2% in the top ten. This specimen belongs to a study of T cell changes during pregnancy in multiple sclerosis. The sample was peripheral blood, taken in the third trimester of pregnancy. V usage is TRBV30 and J usage is TRBJ2-1; 8 positions match TRBD2. This clonotype originated in a female donor with multiple sclerosis, enrolled in a pregnancy study. The CDR3 region is CAWQSGSPVGEQFF. The CDR3 region has the DNA TGTGCCTGGCAAAGCGGGAGTCCGGTGGGTGAGCAGTTCTTC.